This T cell receptor (beta chain) was documented in a study of T cell changes during pregnancy in multiple sclerosis. Assay used: immunoSEQ multiplex PCR; TCRdb lists only in-frame clones, some missing. The data contain about 40,000 clones, about 91% of them seen just once; the ten biggest clones take up about 8%. Germline CDR1 MDHEN, CDR2 SYDVKM. The V end lost 5 bases, the J end lost 8 bases, and 15 bases lay between the germline ends. This CDR3 contains 13 residues. Sample: CD8+ T cells from peripheral blood mononuclear cells, taken before pregnancy. J is TRBJ1-2 and V is TRBV28; D is perhaps TRBD1 (5 bases). This TCR derives from a female donor with multiple sclerosis, enrolled in a pregnancy study. The CDR3 nucleotides read TGTGCCAGCAGTGCACGGGTTGGGGGGGGCTACACCTTC. It translates to CASSARVGGGYTF.